The rows below give T cell receptor beta chains drawn from one sample of a study of identical twins. TCRdb reanalysed the 5' RACE reads using MiXCR and keeps one entry per CDR3 protein. This table has 450,000 or so distinct CDR3 sequences, roughly an eighth appearing once. This sample was shared with a second study, whose subject was yellow fever vaccine responses in identical twins.

Sequencing was done on a sample of CD4+ T cells sorted from blood. These receptors originate from a woman aged 18-29 years in good health. CDR3s include the opening cysteine and the closing phenylalanine or tryptophan. A D gene is named only where the DNA matches it firmly. Some rows have no size entry. The others give once, few or many, or a class for an expanded clone.

.	TRBV5-1	TRBJ2-6	TRBD1	CASSLRQGDSGANVLTF	TGCGCCAGCAGCCTAAGACAGGGGGACTCTGGGGCCAACGTCCTGACTTTC
.	TRBV3-1	TRBJ2-7	.	CASSQAGLGEQYF	TGTGCCAGCAGCCAAGCAGGTCTAGGCGAGCAGTACTTC
.	TRBV20-1	TRBJ2-3	TRBD1	CSARYQGVGTDTQYF	TGCAGTGCTAGGTACCAGGGGGTCGGCACAGATACGCAGTATTTT
many	TRBV12-3/TRBV12-4	TRBJ1-1	.	CASSYQEVSEAFF	TGTGCCAGCAGTTATCAGGAGGTATCTGAAGCTTTCTTT
.	TRBV29-1	TRBJ2-5	.	CNVGEGETQYF	TGCAACGTAGGCGAGGGAGAGACCCAGTACTTC
few	TRBV3-1	TRBJ2-7	.	CASSQVLSYEQYF	TGTGCCAGCAGCCAAGTGCTCTCCTACGAGCAGTACTTC
.	TRBV7-8	TRBJ2-1	.	CASSGSMFDNEQFF	TGTGCCAGCAGCGGTAGTATGTTCGACAATGAGCAGTTCTTC
.	TRBV27	TRBJ2-6	.	CASSSYRLSGANVLTF	TGTGCCAGCAGTTCATACAGACTCTCTGGGGCCAACGTCCTGACTTTC
.	TRBV6-5	TRBJ2-5	TRBD1	CASSYRNRGQETQYF	TGTGCCAGCAGTTACCGAAACAGGGGACAAGAGACCCAGTACTTC
few	TRBV18	TRBJ2-5	TRBD2	CASSPSGGLAETQYF	TGTGCCAGCTCACCTTCCGGGGGACTAGCTGAGACCCAGTACTTC
.	TRBV12-3/TRBV12-4	TRBJ2-7	.	CASSLSGVHEQYF	TGTGCCAGCAGTTTGTCGGGGGTCCACGAGCAGTACTTC
few	TRBV20-1	TRBJ2-2	.	CSAREGRRNTGELFF	TGCAGTGCTAGAGAAGGGCGGAGGAACACCGGGGAGCTGTTTTTT
.	TRBV6-1	TRBJ1-1	.	CASISGLTEAFF	TGTGCCAGCATCTCAGGGCTCACTGAAGCTTTCTTT
few	TRBV5-1	TRBJ2-2	.	CASSRPVEGAIGELFF	TGCGCCAGCAGCCGCCCGGTGGAGGGGGCGATCGGGGAGCTGTTTTTT
.	TRBV24-1	TRBJ1-5	.	CATSRGGEPQHF	TGTGCCACCAGCCGCGGGGGCGAGCCCCAGCATTTT
few	TRBV29-1	TRBJ2-7	.	CSARDQLVYEQYF	TGCAGCGCCCGGGACCAGCTAGTATACGAGCAGTACTTC
.	TRBV12-3/TRBV12-4	TRBJ1-1	.	CASSLGVGSVEAFF	TGTGCCAGCAGTTTAGGGGTGGGATCCGTTGAAGCTTTCTTT
.	TRBV20-1	TRBJ2-3	.	CSASPYTPDTQYF	TGCAGTGCTAGCCCTTATACGCCAGATACGCAGTATTTT
.	TRBV5-1	TRBJ2-5	.	CASNPLAEETQYF	TGCGCCAGCAACCCCTTGGCGGAGGAGACCCAGTACTTC
few	TRBV29-1	TRBJ2-5	TRBD2	CSVGQAGETQYF	TGCAGCGTTGGGCAAGCGGGGGAGACCCAGTACTTC
.	TRBV5-1	TRBJ2-1	.	CASSSDTRYEQFF	TGCGCCAGCAGCTCGGACACCCGGTATGAGCAGTTCTTC
.	TRBV12-3/TRBV12-4	TRBJ1-1	TRBD1	CASSSSPGQGTEAFF	TGTGCCAGCAGTTCGAGCCCGGGACAGGGCACTGAAGCTTTCTTT
.	TRBV5-1	TRBJ2-1	.	CASSSGPLGSYNEQFF	TGCGCCAGCAGCTCGGGGCCACTGGGCTCCTACAATGAGCAGTTCTTC
few	TRBV7-3	TRBJ2-7	TRBD1	CASSLGPGTGGYEQYF	TGTGCCAGCAGCTTGGGCCCCGGGACAGGGGGTTACGAGCAGTACTTC
.	TRBV19	TRBJ2-3	.	CASSIPTRTDTQYF	TGTGCCAGTAGTATCCCAACCCGCACAGATACGCAGTATTTT